This T cell receptor beta chain was captured in a study of T cells after posttransplantation cyclophosphamide. Overall study findings and caveats: Donor-recipient repertoire similarity was low at 1-2 months, rising over year one. Recipient CMV seropositivity and CMV reactivation strongly tracked TRB clonality. Blood and skin or GI T cell repertoires showed limited TRB overlap.

As concerns this clone: Its target is unknown.

Only in-frame clones appear in the TCRdb table, and some are missing; sequencing was by immunoSEQ multiplex PCR. The sample lists roughly 49,000 clones, about 86% seen once, with 2.8% in the top ten. The source material was PBMCs. This TCR came from a man aged 25 to 40 with a blood cancer, CMV-positive, and with a related stem cell donor.

The DNA for the CDR3 is TGTGCCACCAGCAGAGATTTCAGGGAGACCCAGTACTTC. Translation: CATSRDFRETQYF. The chain uses TRBV15 and TRBJ2-5; D not resolved. Trimming pared 0 bases from V and 5 bases from J, leaving 7 bases between. Germline V lookup: CDR1 LNHNV, CDR2 YYDKDF (reference sequence). CDR3 size: 13 residues.